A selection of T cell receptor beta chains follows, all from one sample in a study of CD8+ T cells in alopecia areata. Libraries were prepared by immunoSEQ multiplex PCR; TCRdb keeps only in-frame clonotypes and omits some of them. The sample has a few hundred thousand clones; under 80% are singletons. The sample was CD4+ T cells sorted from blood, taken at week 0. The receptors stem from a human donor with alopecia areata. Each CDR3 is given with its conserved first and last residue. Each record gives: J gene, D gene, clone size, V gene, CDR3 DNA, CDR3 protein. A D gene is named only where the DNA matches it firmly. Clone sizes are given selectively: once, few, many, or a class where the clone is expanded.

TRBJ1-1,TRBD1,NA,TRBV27,TGTGCCAGCCAGATCACAGGGGGCAACACTGAAGCTTTCTTT,CASQITGGNTEAFF
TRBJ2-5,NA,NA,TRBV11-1,TGTGCCAGCAGAGTTAGTCGGGCGGAAGAGACCCAGTACTTC,CASRVSRAEETQYF
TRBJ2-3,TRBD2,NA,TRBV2,TGTGCCAGCTGGGTAGCGGGGGGCACAGATACGCAGTATTTT,CASWVAGGTDTQYF
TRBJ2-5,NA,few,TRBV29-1,TGCAGCGTTTCCCGAGGGCAGGGTTCGGAGACCCAGTACTTC,CSVSRGQGSETQYF
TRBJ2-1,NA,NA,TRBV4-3,TGCGCCAGCAGCCAAGCCTTAGTCGCCATCTACAATGAGCAGTTCTTC,CASSQALVAIYNEQFF
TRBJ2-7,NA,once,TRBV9,TGTGCCAGCAGCGTGGGGACGAGTGGCTACGAGCAGTACTTC,CASSVGTSGYEQYF
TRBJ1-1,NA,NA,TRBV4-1,TGCGCCAGCAGCCATTCTTCCCGGGGGGTACAGACTGAAGCTTTCTTT,CASSHSSRGVQTEAFF
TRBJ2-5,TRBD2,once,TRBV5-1,TGCGCCAGCAGCTTCGGACTAGCGGGGGAAGAGACCCAGTACTTC,CASSFGLAGEETQYF
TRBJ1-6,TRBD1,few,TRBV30,TGTGCCTGGCGGGACAGACATTCACCCCTCCACTTT,CAWRDRHSPLHF
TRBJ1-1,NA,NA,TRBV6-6,TGTGCCAGCAACCCCGGGGCGGCGGAAGCTTTCTTT,CASNPGAAEAFF
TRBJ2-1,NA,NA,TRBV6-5,TGTGCCAGCAGTTACACAGGGTGGAATGAGCAGTTCTTC,CASSYTGWNEQFF
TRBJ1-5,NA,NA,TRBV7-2,TGTGCCAGCAGCTCTTTTGATCAGCCCCAGCATTTT,CASSSFDQPQHF
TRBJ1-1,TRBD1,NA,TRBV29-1,TGCAGCGGAGCAGGGGGAAAGGGCACTGAAGCTTTCTTT,CSGAGGKGTEAFF